Following are 12 T cell receptor beta chains from one sample sequenced in a study of T cell changes during pregnancy in multiple sclerosis. The repertoire was sequenced with immunoSEQ multiplex PCR; TCRdb's copy has only in-frame clones and lacks some. The data show nearly 50,000 clones, 94% seen once. The specimen was CD4+ T cells from peripheral blood mononuclear cells, collected in the first trimester of pregnancy. The receptors stem from a female donor with multiple sclerosis, enrolled in a pregnancy study.

The chain has TRBV9 and TRBJ1-4, with 10 bases lining up with TRBD1. Trimming cost V 3 bases and J 6 bases; bases outside gene matches: 2. This CDR3 contains 14 residues. Germline CDR1 and CDR2: SGDLS and YYNGEE. The CDR3 loop is CASSEGQGYEKLFF. The CDR3 DNA reads TGTGCCAGCAGCGAGGGACAGGGGTATGAAAAACTGTTTTTT.

This chain links TRBV29-1 with TRBJ2-7; D is undetermined. V dropped 5 bases and J dropped 2 bases, with 7 bases sitting between them. This CDR3 is built from 11 residues. Germline-derived CDR1 and CDR2 are SQVTM and ANQGSEA. CDR3 nucleotide sequence: TGCAGCGTTTTAAGCGCCTACGAGCAGTACTTC. It encodes CSVLSAYEQYF.

The chain combines TRBV7-2 with TRBJ2-7; D uncertain. Germline CDR1 reads SGHTA; CDR2 reads FQGNSA. V lost 1 base and J 5 bases, leaving 12 bases between the germline ends. The CDR3 totals 14 residues. CDR3 amino acids: CASSLGRRPNEQYF. The CDR3 DNA reads as TGTGCCAGCAGCTTAGGTCGCAGGCCCAACGAGCAGTACTTC.

This rearrangement joins TRBV12-5 to TRBJ2-5; D is uncertain. The CDR3 contains 13 residues. Trimming removed 0 bases at V and 4 bases at J, with 6 bases between. Germline V gene sequence: CDR1 LGHNT, CDR2 FRNRAP. The CDR3 is CASGLVFLETQYF. CDR3 DNA: TGTGCTAGTGGTTTGGTCTTCCTAGAGACCCAGTACTTC.

This clone has more than one count but fewer than ten. V usage is TRBV7-9 and J usage is TRBJ1-6, with D perhaps TRBD1 (5 bases). Trimming removed 4 bases at V and 4 bases at J, with 8 bases between. The CDR3 length is 14 residues. Germline V lookup: CDR1 SEHNR, CDR2 FQNEAQ (reference sequence). The CDR3 reads CASSSDSYNSPLHF. In nucleotides, the CDR3 is TGTGCCAGCAGCTCCGACAGTTATAATTCACCCCTCCACTTT.

V and J are TRBV29-1 and TRBJ2-1; TRBD1 matches at 8 bases. V trimming: 7 bases; J trimming: 3 bases; junction bases outside the gene matches: 8. CDR1 is SQVTM, CDR2 ANQGSEA, per germline. The CDR3 spans 14 residues. The chain's CDR3 is CSGKGTGGYNEQFF. CDR3 in DNA: TGCAGCGGGAAGGGCACAGGGGGCTACAATGAGCAGTTCTTC.

This clone was seen just once. The chain links TRBV5-1 to TRBJ1-4, with D perhaps TRBD1 (6 bases). With 0 bases removed from V and 0 bases from J, the gap between germline ends came to 9 bases. Per the germline V gene, CDR1 is SGHRS and CDR2 is YFSETQ. The CDR3 sequence is 16 residues long. The chain's CDR3 is CASSLGGPATNEKLFF. As DNA, the CDR3 is TGCGCCAGCAGCTTGGGGGGGCCGGCAACTAATGAAAAACTGTTTTTT.

V gene TRBV21-1 combines with J gene TRBJ1-5; the D call of TRBD1 is as the table states it, not checked on the DNA. TRBV21-1 corresponds to a pseudogene. The CDR3 extends over 21 amino acids. CDR3 coding DNA: TGTGCCAGCAGCAAAGCGCCCTGGACAGAGTTCTGCCCATGGAGCAATCAGCCCCAGCATTTT. This gives the protein CASSKAPWTEFCPWSNQPQHF.

The V call is TRBV19, the J call TRBJ1-4; possible D gene TRBD1, 6 bases. V was clipped by 9 bases and J by 2 bases, with 10 bases between them. The CDR3 has 13 residues. The germline V gene has CDR1 LNHDA and CDR2 SQIVND (reference sequence). CDR3 bases: TGTGCCAGCAGTCAGGGGACTAATGAAAAACTGTTTTTT. Protein product: CASSQGTNEKLFF.

V and J are TRBV12-5 and TRBJ1-2, with a weak D call TRBD1 (5 bases). Deletions cut 0 bases from V and 2 bases from J, with 16 bases between. The CDR3 is 17 residues long. Germline V gene sequence: CDR1 LGHNT, CDR2 FRNRAP. CDR3 coding DNA: TGTGCTAGTGGTTTGGTGGTTGGACCGGACACAAACTATGGCTACACCTTC. This gives the protein CASGLVVGPDTNYGYTF.

J is TRBJ2-1 and V is TRBV27, with D tentatively TRBD2 (6 bases). The length of the CDR3 is 19 residues. CDR1 is MNHEY, CDR2 SMNVEV, per germline (reference sequence). The ends were cut back, 4 bases at V and 0 bases at J, with 22 bases in the middle. In DNA form, the CDR3 reads TGTGCCAGCAGTTCAGCTCCCTTTAGCGGCCCTAGCTCCTACAATGAGCAGTTCTTC. Translating it yields CASSSAPFSGPSSYNEQFF.

The V gene is TRBV6-1, the J gene TRBJ1-5; D possibly corresponds to TRBD1 (5 bases). V lost 5 bases to trimming and J lost 1 base, with 9 bases between them. This CDR3 contains 14 residues. In germline, CDR1 is MNHNS, CDR2 SASEGT. This CDR3 reads CASSNAGSNQPQHF. The CDR3 bases are TGTGCCAGCAGTAACGCAGGGAGCAATCAGCCCCAGCATTTT.